These 29 T cell receptor beta chains were sequenced from one sample in a study of T cell changes during pregnancy in multiple sclerosis. Using immunoSEQ multiplex PCR, the repertoire was profiled, and TCRdb retains in-frame clones only, with some absent. The table shows tens of thousands of clones, with over 80% occurring only once. Material: CD4+ T cells from peripheral blood mononuclear cells, obtained in the first trimester of pregnancy. The receptors were gathered from a female donor with multiple sclerosis, enrolled in a pregnancy study.

This clone was counted between two and nine times. J is TRBJ1-4 and V is TRBV2; a possible D gene is TRBD1 (5 bases). The CDR3 loop spans 15 amino acids. Germline V gene sequence: CDR1 SNHLY, CDR2 FYNNEI. Trimming cost V 4 bases and J 4 bases, with 13 bases left between them. The CDR3 nucleotides are TGTGCCAGCAGTGGCCGACAGAACGGTAATGAAAAACTGTTTTTT. Encoded protein: CASSGRQNGNEKLFF.

The rearrangement links TRBV6-6 to TRBJ2-7, with 9 bases aligning to TRBD1. The CDR3 has 16 residues. CDR1 is MNHNY, CDR2 SVGAGI, per germline (reference sequence). V was pared by 2 bases and J by 3 bases, with 8 bases of the junction left unmatched. The CDR3, as DNA: TGTGCCAGCAGTTACGGGACAGGGACCTTCTTCTACGAGCAGTACTTC. Its translation is CASSYGTGTFFYEQYF.

This sequence joins TRBV7-2 and TRBJ2-3, with D possibly being TRBD2 (5 bases). The germline V gene encodes CDR1 SGHTA and CDR2 FQGNSA. This CDR3 region has 16 residues. Trimming cost V 4 bases and J 1 base, with 15 bases left between them. The CDR3, as DNA: TGTGCCAGCAGCTATTCATTCGGACTTGGCACAGATACGCAGTATTTT. Translation: CASSYSFGLGTDTQYF.

This clone was found once. The chain employs TRBV19 and TRBJ1-2, with TRBD1 matching over 9 bases. CDR1 and CDR2 (germline): LNHDA, SQIVND (reference sequence). The junction had 5 bases not matched to a gene; V was cut back by 4 bases and J by 5 bases. This CDR3 contains 14 residues. The CDR3 DNA reads as TGTGCCAGTAGTAGCCCGGGACAGGGATATGGCTACACCTTC. Translated, it gives CASSSPGQGYGYTF.

V usage is TRBV6-5 and J usage is TRBJ2-2; TRBD2 might be the D (6 bases). The length of the CDR3 is 16 residues. Trimming took off 1 base at V and 3 bases at J, with 12 bases between the two ends. Germline V gene data show CDR1 as MNHEY and CDR2 as SVGAGI. For the CDR3, the DNA is TGTGCCAGCAGTTACTTGGGACTTGAATACACCGGGGAGCTGTTTTTT. It specifies CASSYLGLEYTGELFF.

V and J are TRBV6-5 and TRBJ1-3; D gene unclear. The V end lost 6 bases, the J end lost 0 bases, and 12 bases lay between the germline ends. Germline V lookup: CDR1 MNHEY, CDR2 SVGAGI. The CDR3 contains 15 residues. CDR3 nucleotides: TGTGCCAGCAGGATTACAGCCGACTCTGGAAACACCATATATTTT. Translation: CASRITADSGNTIYF.

DNA of the CDR3: TGTGCCTGGAGTCCCGTTGGCAGGGGGGCCTACGAGCAGTACTTC. The encoded protein is CAWSPVGRGAYEQYF. The chain uses TRBV30 and TRBJ2-7, with a possible D match to TRBD1 (7 bases). The CDR3 sequence is 15 residues long. Germline values: CDR1 GTSNPN, CDR2 SVGIG (reference sequence). The germline V and J ends were trimmed by 2 bases and 2 bases, with 16 bases remaining between them.

Only a few counts were recorded for this clone. This chain links TRBV9 with TRBJ1-1; D uncertain. V was trimmed by 5 bases and J by 1 base, leaving 9 bases between them. This CDR3 region has 13 residues. Germline assignment: CDR1 SGDLS and CDR2 YYNGEE. The CDR3 DNA follows: TGTGCCAGCAGGCCCATAGCGAACACTGAAGCTTTCTTT. It yields the protein CASRPIANTEAFF.

V is TRBV5-6 and J is TRBJ1-6; D gene unclear. CDR1 and CDR2 (germline): SGHDT, YYEEEE. This CDR3 spans 12 amino acids. Trimming removed 3 bases at V and 7 bases at J, with 5 bases between. CDR3 DNA: TGTGCCAGCAGCTCCCGGAATTCACCCCTCCACTTT. Its translation is CASSSRNSPLHF. Complete variable domain (other parts from reference TRBV5-6 and TRBJ1-6): DAGVTQSPTHLIKTRGQQVTLRCSPKSGHDTVSWYQQALGQGPQFIFQYYEEEERQRGNFPDRFSGHQFPNYSSELNVNALLLGDSALYLCASSSRNSPLHFGNGTRLTVT.

The chain joins TRBV6-4 to TRBJ2-1; TRBD2 aligns across 9 bases. Germline V gives CDR1 MRHNA, CDR2 SNTAGT. This CDR3 contains 16 residues. J lost 7 bases, V lost 4 bases, and 11 bases had no gene match. The CDR3 here is CASSVAPAGGRNEQFF. The CDR3 nucleotides read TGTGCCAGCAGTGTCGCCCCAGCGGGGGGACGGAATGAGCAGTTCTTC.

The V and J genes are TRBV5-6 and TRBJ2-7; 9 nucleotides agree with TRBD1. With V trimmed by 4 bases and J by 2 bases, 10 bases remained unmatched. The germline gives CDR1 SGHDT, CDR2 YYEEEE. CDR3 size: 16 residues. The chain's CDR3 is CASSIGQGSPTYEQYF. The CDR3 DNA reads TGTGCCAGCAGCATTGGACAGGGGTCTCCAACCTACGAGCAGTACTTC. Combining the CDR3 with reference TRBV5-6 and TRBJ2-7 gives the whole variable domain DAGVTQSPTHLIKTRGQQVTLRCSPKSGHDTVSWYQQALGQGPQFIFQYYEEEERQRGNFPDRFSGHQFPNYSSELNVNALLLGDSALYLCASSIGQGSPTYEQYFGPGTRLTVT.

The chain has TRBV29-1 and TRBJ1-1, with D unclear. Germline CDR1 SQVTM, CDR2 ANQGSEA. This CDR3 has 10 amino acids. Trimming pared 4 bases from V and 7 bases from J, leaving 7 bases between. CDR3 DNA sequence: TGCAGCGTTGCTCAGGTTGAAGCTTTCTTT. Protein product: CSVAQVEAFF.

This CDR3 reads CATSSTAFGQPQHF. As DNA, the CDR3 is TGTGCCACCTCTTCGACAGCTTTCGGGCAGCCCCAGCATTTT. The V call is TRBV19, the J call TRBJ1-5; possibly TRBD1 for D (5 bases). The CDR3 runs to 14 residues. CDR1 is LNHDA, CDR2 SQIVND, per germline (reference sequence). V shed 10 bases and J shed 7 bases, with 20 bases lying between them.

This chain links TRBV9 with TRBJ2-1; maybe TRBD1 (6 bases). The CDR3 length is 13 residues. Between the trimmed V and J ends, which lost 4 bases and 8 bases, there was a span of 13 bases. Germline loops: CDR1 SGDLS, CDR2 YYNGEE. Here the CDR3 reads CASSRRGLDEQFF. Here the CDR3 DNA reads TGTGCCAGCAGCAGAAGGGGGTTGGATGAGCAGTTCTTC.

The chain joins TRBV13 to TRBJ2-3; 8 bases are shared with TRBD2. The CDR3 covers 15 residues. V shed 2 bases, J shed 5 bases, and the junction held 6 bases outside the gene matches. The germline CDR1 and CDR2 sequences are PRHDT and FYEKMQ (reference sequence). CDR3 in DNA: TGTGCCAGCAGCTTATACAGCGGGGGACGAGATACGCAGTATTTT. It is translated as CASSLYSGGRDTQYF.

The V and J genes are TRBV5-1 and TRBJ2-5; possibly TRBD2 for D (5 bases). Trimming removed 1 base at V and 3 bases at J, with 13 bases between. This CDR3 region has 15 residues. Germline CDR1 SGHRS, CDR2 YFSETQ. The DNA of the CDR3 is TGCGCCAGCAGCTTGACCGGACTCCCGAAAGAGACCCAGTACTTC. This encodes CASSLTGLPKETQYF.

V gene TRBV7-3 combines with J gene TRBJ1-1, with 7 bases matching TRBD1. The junction had 2 bases not matched to a gene; V was cut back by 3 bases and J by 1 base. Germline lookup yields CDR1 SGHTA and CDR2 FQGTGA. This CDR3 has 14 amino acids. The CDR3 nucleotides are TGTGCCAGCAGCTTTCGACAGGGGAACACTGAAGCTTTCTTT. Protein product: CASSFRQGNTEAFF.

A single count supports this clone. The genes are TRBV6-4 and TRBJ2-3; D is undetermined. There are 13 residues in the CDR3. The germline gives CDR1 MRHNA, CDR2 SNTAGT. Between the trimmed V and J ends, which lost 0 bases and 3 bases, there was a span of 4 bases. CDR3 DNA: TGTGCCAGCAGTGACTCGACTACAGATACGCAGTATTTT. Translation gives CASSDSTTDTQYF.

This rearrangement joins TRBV29-1 to TRBJ2-4, with 9 bases aligning to TRBD1. CDR1 and CDR2 (germline): SQVTM, ANQGSEA. The CDR3 sequence is 13 residues long. Trimming took 8 bases from V and 7 from J; bases not matched to a gene: 9. CDR3: CSFTGTGRNIQYF. CDR3 nucleotide sequence: TGCAGCTTTACAGGGACAGGGCGGAACATTCAGTACTTC. The complete variable domain, with remaining parts taken from reference TRBV29-1 and TRBJ2-4, reads SAVISQKPSRDICQRGTSLTIQCQVDSQVTMMFWYRQQPGQSLTLIATANQGSEATYESGFVIDKFPISRPNLTFSTLTVSNMSPEDSSIYLCSFTGTGRNIQYFGAGTRLSVL.

The chain recombines TRBV9 with TRBJ2-2; D is ambiguous. Trimming pared 1 base from V and 0 bases from J, leaving 10 bases between. This CDR3 is 16 amino acids long. Germline CDR1 SGDLS, CDR2 YYNGEE. This CDR3 reads CASSVIQNPNTGELFF. CDR3 sequence (DNA): TGTGCCAGCAGCGTAATACAGAACCCGAACACCGGGGAGCTGTTTTTT. Based on the CDR3 plus reference TRBV9 and TRBJ2-2, the full variable domain is DSGVTQTPKHLITATGQRVTLRCSPRSGDLSVYWYQQSLDQGLQFLIQYYNGEERAKGNILERFSAQQFPDLHSELNLSSLELGDSALYFCASSVIQNPNTGELFFGEGSRLTVL.

The V gene is TRBV9, the J gene TRBJ2-5, with D maybe TRBD1 (6 bases). CDR1 SGDLS and CDR2 YYNGEE come from the germline V gene. The ends were cut back, 2 bases at V and 3 bases at J, with 14 bases in the middle. The CDR3 extends over 15 amino acids. CDR3 coding DNA: TGTGCCAGCAGCGTCGAAACAGGGTGGAAAGAGACCCAGTACTTC. Its translation is CASSVETGWKETQYF.

The V and J genes are TRBV4-2 and TRBJ2-5, with TRBD2 matching 10 bases. The length of the CDR3 is 16 residues. With V trimmed by 0 bases and J by 5 bases, 6 bases remained unmatched. Germline loops: CDR1 LGHNA, CDR2 YNFKEQ. The CDR3 is CASSQELAGNGETQYF. The CDR3 DNA reads as TGTGCCAGCAGCCAAGAACTAGCGGGGAACGGGGAGACCCAGTACTTC.

This clone appeared once. The chain combines TRBV7-3 with TRBJ2-3; possibly TRBD2 for D (6 bases). The V end was cut by 0 bases, the J end by 8 bases, with 18 bases between. Germline V gene data show CDR1 as SGHTA and CDR2 as FQGTGA. This CDR3 contains 16 residues. The CDR3 DNA sequence: TGTGCCAGCAGCTTAACGGGGGGTACTTTAGTTGTTACGCAGTATTTT. Amino acid sequence: CASSLTGGTLVVTQYF.

This sequence joins TRBV5-8 and TRBJ1-2; possible D gene TRBD1, 6 bases. The CDR3 totals 12 residues. V shed 4 bases and J shed 5 bases, with 9 bases lying between them. The V gene's germline CDR1 is SGHTS and CDR2 YDEGEE. CDR3: CASSRDMYGYTF. The CDR3 nucleotides are TGTGCCAGCAGCCGGGACATGTATGGCTACACCTTC.

The chain uses TRBV6-5 and TRBJ2-7; 8 nucleotides line up with TRBD2. This CDR3 has 15 residues. From germline, CDR1 is MNHEY and CDR2 SVGAGI. V lost 8 bases, J lost 0 bases, and 9 bases stayed unmatched. This chain's CDR3 is CASVSAGASSYEQYF. Written as DNA, the CDR3 is TGTGCCAGCGTCTCAGCGGGGGCGAGCTCCTACGAGCAGTACTTC.

This chain connects TRBV20-1 to TRBJ1-2; 9 bases are a match to TRBD1. From germline, CDR1 is DFQATT and CDR2 SNEGSKA (reference sequence). The CDR3 consists of 11 residues. V gave up 5 bases and J gave up 8 bases; unmatched junction bases: 3. CDR3 protein: CSALGQGGYTF. CDR3 nucleotides: TGCAGTGCTTTGGGACAGGGCGGCTACACCTTC.

The chain combines TRBV19 with TRBJ2-3, with 8 bases aligning to TRBD2. CDR1 and CDR2 (germline): LNHDA, SQIVND (reference sequence). The trim removed 5 bases at V and 4 bases at J, leaving 5 bases unmatched. This CDR3 region has 14 residues. The chain's CDR3 is CASSPSGGADTQYF. The CDR3 nucleotides are TGTGCCAGTAGTCCGTCGGGGGGGGCAGATACGCAGTATTTT.

This chain uses TRBV7-3 with TRBJ2-2, with a possible D match to TRBD1 (6 bases). The CDR3 spans 15 residues. Germline CDR1 SGHTA, CDR2 FQGTGA. V lost 4 bases and J lost 7, with 16 bases in between. The CDR3 region is CASSSPQGTGGELFF. The CDR3 coding sequence is TGTGCCAGCAGCTCACCACAGGGAACCGGCGGGGAGCTGTTTTTT.

CDR3 sequence: CAWSKGDYSNQPQHF. For the CDR3, the DNA is TGTGCCTGGAGTAAAGGGGATTATAGCAATCAGCCCCAGCATTTT. The chain recombines TRBV30 with TRBJ1-5; D may be TRBD1 (5 bases). With 2 bases removed from V and 0 bases from J, the gap between germline ends came to 11 bases. Germline V lookup: CDR1 GTSNPN, CDR2 SVGIG (reference sequence). This CDR3 is built from 15 residues.